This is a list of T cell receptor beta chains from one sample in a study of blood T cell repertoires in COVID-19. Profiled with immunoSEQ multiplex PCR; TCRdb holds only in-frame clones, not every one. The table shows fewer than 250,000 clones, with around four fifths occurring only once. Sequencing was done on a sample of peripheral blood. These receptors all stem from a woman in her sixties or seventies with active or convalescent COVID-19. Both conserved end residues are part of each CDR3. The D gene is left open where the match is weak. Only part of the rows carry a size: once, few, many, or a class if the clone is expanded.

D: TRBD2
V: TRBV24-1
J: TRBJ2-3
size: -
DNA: TGTGCCACCAGTGATCCTGGAAGAGCGGGACGCACAGATACGCAGTATTTT
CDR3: CATSDPGRAGRTDTQYF

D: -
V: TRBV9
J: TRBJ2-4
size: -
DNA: TGTGCCAGCAGCGTGGCCGAGGGGGATTTACACTTC
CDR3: CASSVAEGDLHF

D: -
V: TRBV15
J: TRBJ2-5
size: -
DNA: TGTGCCACCAGCAGCAGCTATAGGGGGGAGACCCAGTACTTC
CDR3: CATSSSYRGETQYF

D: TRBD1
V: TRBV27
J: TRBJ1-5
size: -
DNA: TGTGCCAGCAGTAATGGGACAGCTTGGTATAATCAGCCCCAGCATTTT
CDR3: CASSNGTAWYNQPQHF

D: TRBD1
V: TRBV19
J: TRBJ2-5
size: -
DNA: TGTGCCAGTAGTATTTACGGGGACAGGGGACAAAAAGAGACCCAGTACTTC
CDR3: CASSIYGDRGQKETQYF

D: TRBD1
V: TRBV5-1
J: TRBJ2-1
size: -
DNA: TGCGCCAGCAGTGCTTTAGACAGGGGGCTGAATGAGCAGTTCTTC
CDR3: CASSALDRGLNEQFF

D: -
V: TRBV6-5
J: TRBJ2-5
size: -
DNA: TGTGCCAGCAGTTACTCGGGCAGACAAGAGACCCAGTACTTC
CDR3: CASSYSGRQETQYF

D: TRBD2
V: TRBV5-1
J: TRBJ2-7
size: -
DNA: TGCGCCAGCAGCTTGGGGGCCGGCGGGAGCTCCTACGAGCAGTACTTC
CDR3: CASSLGAGGSSYEQYF

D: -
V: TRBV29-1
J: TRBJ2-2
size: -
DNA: TGCAGCGCCGAGGGTATCGGCGGGGAGCTGTTTTTT
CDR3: CSAEGIGGELFF

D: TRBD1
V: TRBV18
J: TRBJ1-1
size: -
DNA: TGTGCCAGCTCATCACAGACAGGGGGTCTCCCTGAAGCTTTCTTT
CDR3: CASSSQTGGLPEAFF

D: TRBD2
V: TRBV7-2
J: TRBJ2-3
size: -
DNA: TGTGCCAGCAGCCCGTCCGGGACTACGTCAGATACGCAGTATTTT
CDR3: CASSPSGTTSDTQYF

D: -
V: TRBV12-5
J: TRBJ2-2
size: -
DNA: TGTGCTAGTGGTTTGGGACTAGCGAACACCGGGGAGCTGTTTTTT
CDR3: CASGLGLANTGELFF

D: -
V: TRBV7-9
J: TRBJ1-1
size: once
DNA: TGTGCCAGCGGACCAACCGACGGGGGGACTGAAGCTTTCTTT
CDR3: CASGPTDGGTEAFF

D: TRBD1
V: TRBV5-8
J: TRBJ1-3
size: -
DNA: TGTGCCAGCAGCTTGCAACAGGGGTTAGGCACCATATATTTT
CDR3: CASSLQQGLGTIYF

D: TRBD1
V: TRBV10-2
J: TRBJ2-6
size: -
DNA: TGCGCCAGCGGGGAGACAGGGTCCCTCTCTGGGGCCAACGTCCTGACTTTC
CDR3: CASGETGSLSGANVLTF

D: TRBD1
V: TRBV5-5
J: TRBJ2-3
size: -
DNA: TGTGCCAGCAGCGGTGGACAGGGGGAGAGCACAGATACGCAGTATTTT
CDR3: CASSGGQGESTDTQYF

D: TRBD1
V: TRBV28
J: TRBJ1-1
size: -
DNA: TGTGCCACCAAACCGACAGGGGTTGACACTGAAGCTTTCTTT
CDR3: CATKPTGVDTEAFF

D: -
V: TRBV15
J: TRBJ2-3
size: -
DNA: TGTGCCACCAGCATAGGGGGAGATACGCAGTATTTT
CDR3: CATSIGGDTQYF

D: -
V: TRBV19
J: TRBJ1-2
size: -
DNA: TGTGCCACCTCCCTGAGTTATCCTTATGGCTACACCTTC
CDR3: CATSLSYPYGYTF

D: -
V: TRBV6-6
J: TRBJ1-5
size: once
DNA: TGTGCCAGCACTCCACAGGGAGGGGGCAATCAGCCCCAGCATTTT
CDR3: CASTPQGGGNQPQHF

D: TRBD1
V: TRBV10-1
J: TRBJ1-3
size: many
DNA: TGCGCCAGCAGTAGAGACAGGGCTGGAAACACCATATATTTT
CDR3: CASSRDRAGNTIYF

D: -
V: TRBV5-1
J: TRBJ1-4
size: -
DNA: TGCGCCAGCAGCTTGGGTGGGGCAGGGGCGAACGAAAAACTGTTTTTT
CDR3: CASSLGGAGANEKLFF

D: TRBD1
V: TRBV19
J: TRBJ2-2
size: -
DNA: TGTGCCAGTAGTATACTGGGACCGGGACAGGGCTTAAAATTTGGCTGGGACACCGGGGAGCTGTTTTTT
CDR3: CASSILGPGQGLKFGWDTGELFF

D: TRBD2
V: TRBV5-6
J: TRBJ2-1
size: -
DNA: TGTGCCAGCAGCTTGGGCGGGACTAGCGGCAATCGTCGGCAGTTCTTC
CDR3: CASSLGGTSGNRRQFF

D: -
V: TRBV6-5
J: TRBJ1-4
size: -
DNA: TGTGCCAGCAGTTACTCGAGGGGGGGAAATGAAAAACTGTTTTTT
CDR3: CASSYSRGGNEKLFF

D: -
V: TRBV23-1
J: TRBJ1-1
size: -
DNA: TGCGCCGGCGTCTGGGCCGTTACTACTGAAGCTTTCTTT
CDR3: CAGVWAVTTEAFF

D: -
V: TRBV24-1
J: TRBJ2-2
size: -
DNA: TGTGCCACCAGTGATATAGCCACCGGGGAGCTGTTTTTT
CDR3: CATSDIATGELFF

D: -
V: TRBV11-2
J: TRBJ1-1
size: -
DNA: TGTGCCAGCAGCATTAGGGTTCGGGGCACTGAAGCTTTCTTT
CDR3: CASSIRVRGTEAFF

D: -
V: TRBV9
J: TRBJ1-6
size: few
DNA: TGTGCCAGCAGCCTGGTCAGTAATTCACCCCTCCACTTT
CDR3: CASSLVSNSPLHF

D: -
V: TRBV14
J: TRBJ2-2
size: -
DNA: TGTGCCAGCAGCCAAGAACTCACCACCGGGGAGCTGTTTTTT
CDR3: CASSQELTTGELFF

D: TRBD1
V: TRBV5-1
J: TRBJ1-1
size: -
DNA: TGCGCCAGCAGCCTAGGACAGGGTCTTCTGTTGAACACTGAAGCTTTCTTT
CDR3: CASSLGQGLLLNTEAFF

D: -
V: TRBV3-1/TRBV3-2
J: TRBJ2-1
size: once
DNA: TGTGCCAGCAGATTTTTCAGGGAATCCTACAATGAGCAGTTCTTC
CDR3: CASRFFRESYNEQFF

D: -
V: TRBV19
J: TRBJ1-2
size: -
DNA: TGTGCCAGTAGTATTCAACAGAACTATGGCTACACCTTC
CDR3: CASSIQQNYGYTF

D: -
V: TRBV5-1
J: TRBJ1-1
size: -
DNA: TGCGCCAGCAGCTCCAGATCACAGGGTGAAGCTTTCTTT
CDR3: CASSSRSQGEAFF

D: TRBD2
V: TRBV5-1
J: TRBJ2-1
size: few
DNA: TGCGCCAGCAGCTTGCGGCTAGCGGGGACGTACAATGAGCAGTTCTTC
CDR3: CASSLRLAGTYNEQFF

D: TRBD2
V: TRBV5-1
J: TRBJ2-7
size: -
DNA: TGCGCCAGCAGCTTAGGGACTAGCGGCTACTCCTACGAGCAGTACTTC
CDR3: CASSLGTSGYSYEQYF

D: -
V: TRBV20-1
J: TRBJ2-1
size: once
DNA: TGCAGTGCTAGTGGTGGGAGTGGGTTTAGCGATGAGCAGTTCTTC
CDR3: CSASGGSGFSDEQFF

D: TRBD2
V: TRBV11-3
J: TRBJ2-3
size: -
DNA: TGTGCCAGCAGCCCAGGGAGGGCTGCAGATACGCAGTATTTT
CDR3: CASSPGRAADTQYF

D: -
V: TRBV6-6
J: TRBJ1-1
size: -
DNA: TGTGCCAGCAATCCACAGGGATTGACTGAAGCTTTCTTT
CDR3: CASNPQGLTEAFF

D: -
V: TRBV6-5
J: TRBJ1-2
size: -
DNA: TGTGCCAGCAGTTACTCGAGCGCCCCACAGGGCTATGGCTACACCTTC
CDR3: CASSYSSAPQGYGYTF

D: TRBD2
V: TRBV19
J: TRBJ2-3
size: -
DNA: TGTGCCAGTAGTCCAGTAGCTAGCGGAACGAGAGATACGCAGTATTTT
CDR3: CASSPVASGTRDTQYF

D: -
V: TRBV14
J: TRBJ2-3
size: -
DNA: TGTGCCAGCAGCCAAGGCCCCAGCGTTAGCACAGATACGCAGTATTTT
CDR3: CASSQGPSVSTDTQYF

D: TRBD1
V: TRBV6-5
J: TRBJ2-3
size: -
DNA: TGTGCCAGCAGTTACTCGCGGGACAGGGGAGATACGCAGTATTTT
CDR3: CASSYSRDRGDTQYF

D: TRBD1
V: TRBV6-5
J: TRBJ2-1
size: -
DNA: TGTGCCAGCAGTTATTACAGGGGGTCCTACAATGAGCAGTTCTTC
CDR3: CASSYYRGSYNEQFF

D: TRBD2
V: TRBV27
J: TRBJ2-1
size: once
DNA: TGTGCCAGCAGTTCCGGGACTAGCTGGAATGAGCAGTTCTTC
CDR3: CASSSGTSWNEQFF

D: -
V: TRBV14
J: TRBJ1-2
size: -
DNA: TGTGCCAGCAGCCAAGTTGTGGGGGGCTATGGCTACACCTTC
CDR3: CASSQVVGGYGYTF

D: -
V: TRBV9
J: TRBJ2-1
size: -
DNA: TGTGCCAGCAGCGTAGCTTATAACACTAAAACCTACAATGAGCAGTTCTTC
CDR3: CASSVAYNTKTYNEQFF

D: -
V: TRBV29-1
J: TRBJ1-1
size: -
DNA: TGCAGCGTGCGGACGGCCAGCGGAGGGATGAACACTGAAGCTTTCTTT
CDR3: CSVRTASGGMNTEAFF

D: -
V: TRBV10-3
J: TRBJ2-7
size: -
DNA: TGTGCCATCAGTGACCCCATACGAAGGGGCTACGAGCAGTACTTC
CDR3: CAISDPIRRGYEQYF

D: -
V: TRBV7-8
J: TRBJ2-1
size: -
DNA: TGTGCCAGCAGCTTAGGGCCCCTAAACAGGGTAACCTACAATGAGCAGTTCTTC
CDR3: CASSLGPLNRVTYNEQFF

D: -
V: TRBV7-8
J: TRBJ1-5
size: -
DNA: TGTGCCAGCAGCCCCGGAGGGGCTCAGCCCCAGCATTTT
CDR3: CASSPGGAQPQHF

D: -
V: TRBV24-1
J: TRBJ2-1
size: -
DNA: TGTGCCACCAGTGATCTCGATGAGCAGTTCTTC
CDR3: CATSDLDEQFF

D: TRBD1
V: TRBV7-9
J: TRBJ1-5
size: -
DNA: TGTGCCAGCAGCTCAGGAAGGACAGGGCCGAATCAGCCCCAGCATTTT
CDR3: CASSSGRTGPNQPQHF

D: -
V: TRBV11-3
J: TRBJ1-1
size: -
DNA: TGTGCCAGCAGCTTGAGGACAGAGAACACTGAAGCTTTCTTT
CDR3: CASSLRTENTEAFF

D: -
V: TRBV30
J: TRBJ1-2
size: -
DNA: TGTGCCTGGGGGCGAGCTAACTATGGCTACACCTTC
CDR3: CAWGRANYGYTF

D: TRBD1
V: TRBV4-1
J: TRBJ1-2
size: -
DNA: TGCGCCAGCAGCCAAGGAGGGACAGGAGTCTATGGCTACACCTTC
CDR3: CASSQGGTGVYGYTF

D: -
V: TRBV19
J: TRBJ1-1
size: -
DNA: TGTGCCAGTAGTATTCGGGGTGTCAGGGGTGACGAAGCTTTCTTT
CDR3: CASSIRGVRGDEAFF